A selection of T cell receptor beta chains follows, all from one sample in a study of blood T cell repertoires in COVID-19. The method was immunoSEQ multiplex PCR; TCRdb's version includes in-frame clones alone and lacks a portion of them. The sample includes approximately 150,000 clones, 70% to 90% of them seen just once. Sequencing was performed on peripheral blood. Source of these receptors: a human donor with acute or convalescent COVID-19. The donor label of this sample is uncertain. The CDR3 runs from the conserved cysteine through the conserved F or W. The order of the fields is V gene, clone size, J gene, D gene, CDR3 DNA, CDR3 protein. A D gene is named only where the DNA matches it firmly. A row's size may be missing; if present it is once, few, many or a size class.

V: TRBV9; size: NA; J: TRBJ1-6; D: NA; DNA: TGTGCCAGCAGCGTAGCCCCGGGAATACCTGTCTATAATTCACCCCTCCACTTT; CDR3: CASSVAPGIPVYNSPLHF
V: TRBV19; size: NA; J: TRBJ2-4; D: NA; DNA: TGTGCCAGTAGTATGGTCCACGGAAACATTCAGTACTTC; CDR3: CASSMVHGNIQYF
V: TRBV14; size: NA; J: TRBJ1-2; D: TRBD1; DNA: TGTGCCACCCGCCCAGGGGGCTTTGGCTACACCTTC; CDR3: CATRPGGFGYTF
V: TRBV3-1/TRBV3-2; size: once; J: TRBJ1-1; D: NA; DNA: TGTGCCAGCAGCCAAGTGCAGGGTTCCACTGAAGCTTTCTTT; CDR3: CASSQVQGSTEAFF
V: TRBV9; size: NA; J: TRBJ1-1; D: NA; DNA: TGTGCCAGCAGCGTTACAGGGTACACTGAAGCTTTCTTT; CDR3: CASSVTGYTEAFF
V: TRBV6-2/TRBV6-3; size: NA; J: TRBJ1-1; D: TRBD1; DNA: TGTGCCAGCAGTTACCAAACAGGGGGAGGTGTCGACACTGAAGCTTTCTTT; CDR3: CASSYQTGGGVDTEAFF
V: TRBV7-2; size: NA; J: TRBJ2-1; D: TRBD2; DNA: TGTGCCAGCAGCTTAGCGCCCGGGACTAGTCTCGGTGAGCAGTTCTTC; CDR3: CASSLAPGTSLGEQFF
V: TRBV7-2; size: NA; J: TRBJ1-5; D: TRBD1; DNA: TGTGCCAGCAGCGTACAGGGGGATGAGCCCCAGCATTTT; CDR3: CASSVQGDEPQHF
V: TRBV16; size: NA; J: TRBJ1-5; D: NA; DNA: TGTGCCAGCACCAAAAACGCGGAGAATCAGCCCCAGCATTTT; CDR3: CASTKNAENQPQHF
V: TRBV19; size: NA; J: TRBJ1-2; D: NA; DNA: TGTGCCAGTAGTATGAGCGGGATTAACTATGGCTACACCTTC; CDR3: CASSMSGINYGYTF
V: TRBV28; size: NA; J: TRBJ1-5; D: NA; DNA: TGTGCCAATCGAGGTAGTAGCAATCAGCCCCAGCATTTT; CDR3: CANRGSSNQPQHF
V: TRBV25-1; size: NA; J: TRBJ1-2; D: NA; DNA: TGTGCCAGCAGCGGGAGTTGGGGGGACGGCTACACCTTC; CDR3: CASSGSWGDGYTF
V: TRBV21-1; size: few; J: TRBJ2-2; D: NA; DNA: TGTGCCAGCAGCATCACGAGGTCAGAGGAGATGAACACCGGGGAGCTGTTTTTT; CDR3: CASSITRSEEMNTGELFF
V: TRBV6-5; size: NA; J: TRBJ2-5; D: TRBD1; DNA: TGTGCCAGCAGCCAACCGGGACAGGGTCAAGAGACCCAGTACTTC; CDR3: CASSQPGQGQETQYF
V: TRBV2; size: NA; J: TRBJ2-4; D: NA; DNA: TGTGCCAGCAGTGTCGTCGGCGAGCGTGGGGCCAAAAACATTCAGTACTTC; CDR3: CASSVVGERGAKNIQYF
V: TRBV20-1; size: NA; J: TRBJ1-1; D: TRBD1; DNA: TGCAGTGCGTCATTGACAGGGGGGGCTTTCTTT; CDR3: CSASLTGGAFF
V: TRBV3-1/TRBV3-2; size: NA; J: TRBJ2-4; D: TRBD2; DNA: TGTGCCAGCAGCAAGACTAGCGGGAAAAACATTCAGTACTTC; CDR3: CASSKTSGKNIQYF
V: TRBV11-2; size: NA; J: TRBJ2-5; D: NA; DNA: TGTGCCAGCAGCTTAAGGGCTAGCGCAGCCCAGACCCAGTACTTC; CDR3: CASSLRASAAQTQYF
V: TRBV24-1; size: NA; J: TRBJ2-3; D: NA; DNA: TGTGCCACCAGTGCAACAGGGCCATTCACAGATACGCAGTATTTT; CDR3: CATSATGPFTDTQYF
V: TRBV11-1; size: NA; J: TRBJ2-1; D: NA; DNA: TGTGCCAGCAGCTTAGATGAGAACAATGAGCAGTTCTTC; CDR3: CASSLDENNEQFF
V: TRBV4-1; size: NA; J: TRBJ2-7; D: NA; DNA: TGCGCCAGCAGCCAAGATCCGGGTAGCGGTGGCTCCTACGAGCAGTACTTC; CDR3: CASSQDPGSGGSYEQYF
V: TRBV29-1; size: NA; J: TRBJ2-2; D: NA; DNA: TGCAGCGCCTCCCGCCAGGGTGTAGCCGGGGAGCTGTTTTTT; CDR3: CSASRQGVAGELFF
V: TRBV5-5; size: NA; J: TRBJ1-2; D: NA; DNA: TGTGCCAGCAGCTTGAGCACCTATGGCTACACCTTC; CDR3: CASSLSTYGYTF
V: TRBV7-2; size: once; J: TRBJ2-5; D: TRBD2; DNA: TGTGCCAGCAGCGGTAGCGGGGTGGGCCAAGAGACCCAGTACTTC; CDR3: CASSGSGVGQETQYF
V: TRBV21-1; size: once; J: TRBJ2-1; D: NA; DNA: TGTGCCAGCAGCAAAACTAGGGCGGACAGGGGTACGAATGAGCAGTTCTTC; CDR3: CASSKTRADRGTNEQFF
V: TRBV5-6; size: once; J: TRBJ1-1; D: NA; DNA: TGTGCCAGCAGCTCCGACAAAACAGGGATCGCTTTCTTT; CDR3: CASSSDKTGIAFF